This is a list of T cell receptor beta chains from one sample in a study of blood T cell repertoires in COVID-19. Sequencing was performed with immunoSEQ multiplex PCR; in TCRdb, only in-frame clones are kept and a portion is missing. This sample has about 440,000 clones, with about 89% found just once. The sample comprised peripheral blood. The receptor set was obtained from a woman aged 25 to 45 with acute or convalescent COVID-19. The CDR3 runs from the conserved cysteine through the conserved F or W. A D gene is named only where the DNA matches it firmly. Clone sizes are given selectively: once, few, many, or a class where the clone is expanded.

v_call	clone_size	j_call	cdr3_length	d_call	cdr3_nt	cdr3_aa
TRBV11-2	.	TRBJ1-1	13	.	TGTGCCAGCAGCTTAGGACAGTCCGCTGAAGCTTTCTTT	CASSLGQSAEAFF
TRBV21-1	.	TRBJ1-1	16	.	TGTGCCAGCAGCAGAGGACAGGGGGTCATGAACACTGAAGCTTTCTTT	CASSRGQGVMNTEAFF
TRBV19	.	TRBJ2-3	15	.	TGTGCCAGTAGTATAAACCAGGGCCCAACAGATACGCAGTATTTT	CASSINQGPTDTQYF
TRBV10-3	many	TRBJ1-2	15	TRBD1	TGTGCCATCAGTGAAACCGAGACAGGGCTGTACGGCTACACCTTC	CAISETETGLYGYTF
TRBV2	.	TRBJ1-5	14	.	TGTGCCAGCAGGGGAGGGGTTCCCAATCAGCCCCAGCATTTT	CASRGGVPNQPQHF
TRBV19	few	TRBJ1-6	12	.	TGTGCCAGTAACAAAGGCCGGGGAGCCCTCCACTTT	CASNKGRGALHF
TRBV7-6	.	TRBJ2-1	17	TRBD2	TGTGCCAGCAGCCCCTATCAGCGGGGGGTCGTGTTGAATGAGCAGTTCTTC	CASSPYQRGVVLNEQFF
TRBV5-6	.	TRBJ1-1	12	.	TGTGCCAGCAGCAATGGGCCATTACAAGCTTTCTTT	CASSNGPLQAFF
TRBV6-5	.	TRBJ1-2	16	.	TGTGCCAGCAGTTACTCTTTCAGTTCGTCTGTCGTTGGCTACACCTTC	CASSYSFSSSVVGYTF
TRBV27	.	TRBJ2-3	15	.	TGTGCCAGCAGTTTAGGGGGCCCACGGGGAGATACGCAGTATTTT	CASSLGGPRGDTQYF
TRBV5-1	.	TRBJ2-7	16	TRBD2	TGCGCCAGCAGCTTTTCTAGCGGGGCCCAACCCTACGAGCAGTACTTC	CASSFSSGAQPYEQYF
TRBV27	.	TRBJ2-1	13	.	TGTGCCAGCAGTTTATTGACAGGTAGTGAGCAGTTCTTC	CASSLLTGSEQFF
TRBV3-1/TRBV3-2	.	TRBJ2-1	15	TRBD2	TGTGCCAGCAGCCGCACTAGCGGGGACTACAATGAGCAGTTCTTC	CASSRTSGDYNEQFF
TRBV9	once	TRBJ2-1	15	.	TGTGCCAGCAGCCCCCGGGAAGGGTCCTACAATGAGCAGTTCTTC	CASSPREGSYNEQFF
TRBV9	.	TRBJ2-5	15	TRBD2	TGTGCCAGCAGCACATCGGGGGGGCTCTCAGAGACCCAGTACTTC	CASSTSGGLSETQYF
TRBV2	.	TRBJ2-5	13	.	TGTGCCAGCAACCCCAGGGTGCAAGAGACCCAGTACTTC	CASNPRVQETQYF
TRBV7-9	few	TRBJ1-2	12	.	TGTGCCAGCAGCCTACCCGTCTATGGCTACACCTTC	CASSLPVYGYTF
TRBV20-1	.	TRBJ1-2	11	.	TGCAGTGTCAGAACGGGATATGGCTACACCTTC	CSVRTGYGYTF
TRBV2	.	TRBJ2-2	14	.	TGTGCCAGCAAGGGGGACGCGAACACCGGGGAGCTGTTTTTT	CASKGDANTGELFF
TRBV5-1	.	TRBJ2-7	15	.	TGCGCCAGCAGCTTGGTGGGGGCCCTCTCCTACGAGCAGTACTTC	CASSLVGALSYEQYF
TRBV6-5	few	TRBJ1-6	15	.	TGTGCCAGCAGTACCGGACAAGCCATGAATTCACCCCTCCACTTT	CASSTGQAMNSPLHF
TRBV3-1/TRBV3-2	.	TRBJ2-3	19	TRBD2	TGTGCCAGCAGCCAACCTACTAGCGGGGACACAATACCCACAGATACGCAGTATTTT	CASSQPTSGDTIPTDTQYF
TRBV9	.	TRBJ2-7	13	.	TGTGCCAGCAGCGTATTGGAGTTAACAGAGCAGTACTTC	CASSVLELTEQYF
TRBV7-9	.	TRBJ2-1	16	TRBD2	TGTGCCAGCAGCCAAGGACTAGCGGGGGGGTACAATGAGCAGTTCTTC	CASSQGLAGGYNEQFF
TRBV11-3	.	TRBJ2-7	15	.	TGTGCCAGCAGCTTAGGCGCGGCAGGGTCCTACGAGCAGTACTTC	CASSLGAAGSYEQYF
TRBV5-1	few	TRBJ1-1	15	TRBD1	TGCGCCAGCAGCTTAGATTTGACAGGGGACACTGAAGCTTTCTTT	CASSLDLTGDTEAFF
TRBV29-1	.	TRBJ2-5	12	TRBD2	TGCAGCGTTGGACTAGCAGACGAGACCCAGTACTTC	CSVGLADETQYF
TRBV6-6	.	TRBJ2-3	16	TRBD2	TGTGCCAGCAGTTACCAACAACTAGCGGCCACAGATACGCAGTATTTT	CASSYQQLAATDTQYF
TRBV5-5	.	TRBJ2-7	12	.	TGTGCCAGCAGCTTGGCCTTATACGAGCAGTACTTC	CASSLALYEQYF
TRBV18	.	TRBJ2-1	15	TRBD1	TGTGCCAGCTCACCAGTGACAGGGGTTTCGAAAGAGCAGTTCTTC	CASSPVTGVSKEQFF
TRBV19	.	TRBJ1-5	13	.	TGTGCCAGTAGTAGGGCCGGTAATCAGCCCCAGCATTTT	CASSRAGNQPQHF
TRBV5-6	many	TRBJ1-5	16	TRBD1	TGTGCCAGCAGCTTCGCCGGGACAGGCTACAATCAGCCCCAGCATTTT	CASSFAGTGYNQPQHF
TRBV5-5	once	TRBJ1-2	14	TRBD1	TGTGCCAGCAGCCCATCGACAGGGCGGGATGGCTACACCTTC	CASSPSTGRDGYTF
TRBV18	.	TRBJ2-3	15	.	TGTGCCAGCTCACCGAGCAGGGGGACTGCAGATACGCAGTATTTT	CASSPSRGTADTQYF
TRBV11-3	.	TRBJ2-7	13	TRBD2	TGTGCCAGCAGAAAGTCTTCGGGGGGCGAGCAGTACTTC	CASRKSSGGEQYF
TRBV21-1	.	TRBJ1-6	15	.	TGTGCCAGCAGCAAAGAGGACAGGGGGAATTCACCCCTCCACTTT	CASSKEDRGNSPLHF
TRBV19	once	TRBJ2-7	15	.	TGTGCCAGTAGTATTGGGGGAGACAGGATCTACGAGCAGTACTTC	CASSIGGDRIYEQYF
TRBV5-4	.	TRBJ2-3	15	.	TGTGCCAGCAGCTTGGCAACAGGGAGCACAGATACGCAGTATTTT	CASSLATGSTDTQYF
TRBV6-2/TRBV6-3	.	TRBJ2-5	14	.	TGTGCCAGCAGTCCCACGACAAGACAAGAGACCCAGTACTTC	CASSPTTRQETQYF
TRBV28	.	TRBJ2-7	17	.	TGTGCCAGCAGTTTATGGTGGTCCGGGTCGTTAAACGGCGAGCAGTACTTC	CASSLWWSGSLNGEQYF
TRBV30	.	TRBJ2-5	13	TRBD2	TGTGCCGGGGGGGGCGGGGGGCGTGAGACCCAGTACTTC	CAGGGGGRETQYF
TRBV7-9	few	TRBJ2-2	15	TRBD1	TGTGCCAGCGGGCCCCCGGGACAGGACGTCGGGGAGCTGTTTTTT	CASGPPGQDVGELFF
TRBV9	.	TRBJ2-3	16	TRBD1	TGTGCCAGCAGCGTAGGTCAGGGGGCCCCCACAGATACGCAGTATTTT	CASSVGQGAPTDTQYF
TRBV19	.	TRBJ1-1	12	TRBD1	TGTGCCAGTAGTATCCAACAGGGGTTGGCTTTCTTT	CASSIQQGLAFF
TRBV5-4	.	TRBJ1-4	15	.	TGTGCCAGCAGCTTGGGTCCGGCAACTAATGAAAAACTGTTTTTT	CASSLGPATNEKLFF
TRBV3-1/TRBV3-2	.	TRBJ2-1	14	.	TGTGCCAGCAGTCCGAGTCGTTCCTACAATGAGCAGTTCTTC	CASSPSRSYNEQFF
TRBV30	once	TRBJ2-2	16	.	TGTGCCTGGAGACTACCCGGCGGAGGGCGGACCGGGGAGCTGTTTTTT	CAWRLPGGGRTGELFF
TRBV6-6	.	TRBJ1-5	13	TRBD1	TGTGCCAGCAGGGGACAGGTCGGATTGCCCCAGCATTTT	CASRGQVGLPQHF
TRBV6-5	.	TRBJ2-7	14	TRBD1	TGTGCCAGCAGTTATTCCGACAGGGCCTACGAGCAGTACTTC	CASSYSDRAYEQYF
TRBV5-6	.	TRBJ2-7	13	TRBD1	TGTGCCAGCAGCTTTGGACAGGGGCCTGAGCAGTACTTC	CASSFGQGPEQYF
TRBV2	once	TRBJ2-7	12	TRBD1	TGTGCCAGCAGCGGCACAGGGGTCGAGCAGTACTTC	CASSGTGVEQYF
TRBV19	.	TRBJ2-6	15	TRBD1	TGTGCCACACGGGACAGAGGCTCTGGGGCCAACGTCCTGACTTTC	CATRDRGSGANVLTF
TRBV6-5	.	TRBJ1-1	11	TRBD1	TGTGCCAGCCATGACAGGGGCAGAGCTTTCTTT	CASHDRGRAFF
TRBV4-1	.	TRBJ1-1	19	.	TGCGCCAGCAGCCAAGATAGGAATGGGAAAGTGGACTTGAACACTGAAGCTTTCTTT	CASSQDRNGKVDLNTEAFF
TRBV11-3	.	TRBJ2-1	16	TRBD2	TGTGCCAGCAGCCCCACTAGCGGGGGTGTCTACAATGAGCAGTTCTTC	CASSPTSGGVYNEQFF
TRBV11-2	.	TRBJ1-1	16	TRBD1	TGTGCCAGCAGCTTAACGGGGACAGGGGGCTACTTAGAAGCTTTCTTT	CASSLTGTGGYLEAFF
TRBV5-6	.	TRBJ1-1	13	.	TGTGCCAGCAGCCTTTTCAGGAACACTGAAGCTTTCTTT	CASSLFRNTEAFF
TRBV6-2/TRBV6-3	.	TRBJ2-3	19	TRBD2	TGTGCCAGCAGTTACACGACCTTGACAAGCGGGGGGCTTCGGGATACGCAGTATTTT	CASSYTTLTSGGLRDTQYF
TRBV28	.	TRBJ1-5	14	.	TGTGCCAGCAGTTTGAGGTATAGCAATCAGCCCCAGCATTTT	CASSLRYSNQPQHF
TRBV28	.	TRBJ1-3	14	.	TGTGCCAGCAGTTTATCCAGGGCTGGAAACACCATATATTTT	CASSLSRAGNTIYF